Each of the 21 T cell receptor beta chains below was sequenced from the same sample in a study of cytomegalovirus exposure and HLA in healthy donors. PCR primers comprised 60 Vbeta and 13 Jbeta primers. TCRdb's table, derived via immunoSEQ multiplex PCR, lists solely in-frame clones and lacks some. The sample lists 150,000 to 200,000 clones, around four fifths occurring once. Sequencing was performed on PBMCs. The receptors stem from a man in his fifties or sixties in good health and CMV-seronegative.

The chain joins TRBV6-5 to TRBJ1-2; 8 bases are shared with TRBD1. Germline-derived CDR1 and CDR2 are MNHEY and SVGAGI. Unmatched junction bases numbered 5, after V lost 4 bases and J lost 7 bases. There are 13 residues in the CDR3. This chain's CDR3 is CASSFQGACGYTF. The DNA for the CDR3 is TGTGCCAGCAGTTTTCAGGGGGCGTGTGGCTACACCTTC.

The chain has TRBV7-2 and TRBJ2-5, with 9 bases identical to TRBD2. The V gene end was trimmed by 0 bases and the J gene end by 4 bases; junction bases not matched to a gene: 3. Germline V CDR1 and CDR2: SGHTA, FQGNSA. The CDR3 runs 15 residues. DNA of the CDR3: TGTGCCAGCAGCTTAGCGGAGCGGGGGGCAGAGACCCAGTACTTC. This gives the protein CASSLAERGAETQYF.

The J gene is TRBJ2-5, the V gene TRBV4-1; weak D call: TRBD2 (6 bases). The CDR3 is made up of 15 amino acids. Germline-derived CDR1 and CDR2 are MGHRA and YSYEKL. V was pared by 1 base and J by 2 bases, with 11 bases between. The CDR3 sequence is CASSQGLLAQETQYF. CDR3 bases: TGCGCCAGCAGCCAAGGTCTTCTAGCGCAAGAGACCCAGTACTTC.

The chain joins TRBV13 to TRBJ1-6, with 10 nucleotides matching TRBD1. The CDR3 is made up of 17 amino acids. CDR1 PRHDT and CDR2 FYEKMQ come from the germline V gene (reference sequence). With V trimmed by 5 bases and J by 2 bases, 6 bases remained unmatched. CDR3 DNA: TGTGCCAGCAGCACGGGACAGGGGATAACCTATAATTCACCCCTCCACTTT. Protein sequence: CASSTGQGITYNSPLHF.

V usage is TRBV9 and J usage is TRBJ1-1; D gene unclear. Germline lookup yields CDR1 SGDLS and CDR2 YYNGEE. Trimming cost V 4 bases and J 0 bases, with 10 bases left between them. This CDR3 has 14 residues. The CDR3 nucleotides read TGTGCCAGCAGCTACACAGCCTTGAACACTGAAGCTTTCTTT. This sequence encodes CASSYTALNTEAFF.

This chain connects TRBV28 to TRBJ1-1; D not certain. Trimming removed 5 bases at V and 1 base at J, with 14 bases between. Germline CDR1 and CDR2: MDHEN and SYDVKM. The CDR3 loop spans 15 amino acids. CDR3 in amino acids: CASSLGSVGNTEAFF. The CDR3 DNA is TGTGCCAGCAGTCTCGGGTCAGTAGGGAACACTGAAGCTTTCTTT. The full variable domain, completed using reference TRBV28 and TRBJ1-1, is DVKVTQSSRYLVKRTGEKVFLECVQDMDHENMFWYRQDPGLGLRLIYFSYDVKMKEKGDIPEGYSVSREKKERFSLILESASTNQTSMYLCASSLGSVGNTEAFFGQGTRLTVV.

This clone showed up just a few times. This chain uses TRBV5-1 with TRBJ1-6, with D possibly TRBD1 on 6 matching bases. CDR1 SGHRS and CDR2 YFSETQ come from the germline V gene. The CDR3 is 13 amino acids. Trimming took off 4 bases at V and 10 bases at J, with 12 bases between the two ends. The DNA for the CDR3 is TGCGCCAGCAGCGATCAACAGGGATCACCCCTCCACTTT. Amino acid sequence: CASSDQQGSPLHF.

This chain connects TRBV5-4 to TRBJ1-2, with 7 bases aligning to TRBD1. The V segment lost 1 base and the J segment 5 bases; nucleotides outside the gene matches: 5. This CDR3 has 14 residues. CDR1 and CDR2 from the germline V gene are SGHNT and YYREEE (reference sequence). The CDR3 DNA is TGTGCCAGCAGCTTGACAGGGGTCCTTTATGGCTACACCTTC. This sequence encodes CASSLTGVLYGYTF.

J is TRBJ2-5 and V is TRBV21-1; TRBD1, the D gene given by the table, was not confirmed from the DNA. TRBV21-1 is a recognized pseudogene. The CDR3 is 15 residues long. The CDR3 nucleotides are TGTGCCAGCAGCATGTGGACAGGGGGCAAAGAGACCCAGTACTTC. This gives the protein CASSMWTGGKETQYF.

The chain carries TRBV5-4 and TRBJ1-6; 9 positions agree with TRBD1. This CDR3 comprises 16 residues. Germline CDR1 is SGHNT and CDR2 is YYREEE (reference sequence). V gave up 4 bases and J gave up 3 bases; unmatched junction bases: 5. The CDR3 region is CASSTATGGYNSPLHF. The CDR3 DNA reads TGTGCCAGCAGCACGGCGACAGGGGGCTATAATTCACCCCTCCACTTT.

There are a few counts of this clone. The rearrangement joins TRBV19 to TRBJ2-3; 7 bases line up with TRBD1. V shed 9 bases and J 6 bases; nucleotides not matched to a gene: 15. The germline V gene has CDR1 LNHDA and CDR2 SQIVND (reference sequence). CDR3 length: 15 amino acids. This CDR3 is CASSLKGGRGDTQYF. The CDR3 coding sequence is TGTGCCAGCTCCCTTAAAGGGGGCCGTGGTGATACGCAGTATTTT.

The rearrangement joins TRBV4-3 to TRBJ1-1; tentative D call: TRBD1 (5 bases). Between the trimmed V and J ends, which lost 2 bases and 8 bases, there was a span of 18 bases. Germline lookup yields CDR1 LGHNA and CDR2 YSLEER. The CDR3 is 15 residues long. CDR3 nucleotides: TGCGCCAGCAGCCAAACCCCCGGCAGGGTCTACGAAGCTTTCTTT. Translating it yields CASSQTPGRVYEAFF.

The V call is TRBV11-2, the J call TRBJ1-5, with D hard to call. The length of the CDR3 is 13 residues. Germline V gene sequence: CDR1 SGHAT, CDR2 FQNNGV. The V end lost 1 base, the J end lost 8 bases, and 9 bases lay between the germline ends. The CDR3 DNA follows: TGTGCCAGCAGCTTAGGGCGGGAAAAGCCCCAGCATTTT. Translated, it gives CASSLGREKPQHF.

Only one count was recorded for this clone. The gene calls are TRBV28 and TRBJ2-7, with 8 bases identical to TRBD1. CDR3 size: 14 residues. The germline V gene encodes CDR1 MDHEN and CDR2 SYDVKM. V lost 9 bases, J lost 6 bases, and 13 bases stayed unmatched. CDR3 coding DNA: TGTGCCAGTACTCCGGGACAGGTCGCGAGCGAGCAGTACTTC. Residues: CASTPGQVASEQYF.

This chain joins TRBV12-1 and TRBJ2-3; TRBD2 was called by the table and not checked on the DNA. TRBV12-1 is deemed a pseudogene. The CDR3 runs to 15 residues. The CDR3: CASGVGGNSTDTQYF. In DNA form, the CDR3 reads TGTGCCAGCGGGGTCGGGGGGAATAGCACAGATACGCAGTATTTT.

The chain has TRBV6-6 and TRBJ1-1; TRBD1 is a possible D gene (6 bases). CDR3 length equals 13 residues. Germline CDR1 and CDR2: MNHNY and SVGAGI (reference sequence). Trimming stripped 7 bases from V and 1 base from J, with 10 bases between. This chain's CDR3 is CASIGQSNTEAFF. CDR3 coding DNA: TGTGCCAGCATCGGACAGTCGAACACTGAAGCTTTCTTT.

The genes are TRBV20-1 and TRBJ1-4; D remains ambiguous. V lost 5 bases and J lost 4, with 5 bases in between. CDR1 is DFQATT, CDR2 SNEGSKA, per germline (reference sequence). This CDR3 region has 11 residues. The CDR3 coding sequence is TGCAGTGCTCCCGTTAATGAAAAACTGTTTTTT. Protein product: CSAPVNEKLFF.

The rearrangement links TRBV5-1 to TRBJ2-5; 8 positions match TRBD2. Germline CDR1 is SGHRS and CDR2 is YFSETQ. V was clipped by 6 bases and J by 1 base; unmatched bases: 8. CDR3 length: 15 residues. The CDR3 loop reads CASKGSGASQETQYF. The CDR3 DNA sequence: TGCGCCAGCAAGGGTAGCGGGGCTTCCCAAGAGACCCAGTACTTC.

This clone was counted once. This chain links TRBV18 with TRBJ1-2; 9 bases agree with TRBD1. V was clipped by 3 bases and J by 3 bases; unmatched bases: 2. The CDR3 has 14 residues. Germline CDR1 is KGHSH and CDR2 is LQKENI. The CDR3 DNA reads TGTGCCAGCTCACCGTGGACAGGGGACTATGGCTACACCTTC. Translation gives CASSPWTGDYGYTF.

This clone was counted a single time. The V gene is TRBV4-3, the J gene TRBJ2-3, with 11 bases identical to TRBD1. Germline lookup yields CDR1 LGHNA and CDR2 YSLEER. The CDR3 totals 15 residues. The ends lost 4 bases at V and 3 bases at J; junction bases unmatched: 3. The CDR3 sequence: CASSPGQGVTDTQYF. The CDR3 DNA reads as TGCGCCAGCAGCCCGGGACAGGGGGTGACAGATACGCAGTATTTT.

The CDR3 loop reads CASIRTSTDTQYF. In DNA, the CDR3 is TGTGCCAGCATTCGGACTAGTACAGATACGCAGTATTTT. This chain uses TRBV6-1 with TRBJ2-3; 7 bases agree with TRBD2. Trimming cost V 7 bases and J 3 bases; bases outside gene matches: 4. The germline CDR1 and CDR2 sequences are MNHNS and SASEGT. This CDR3 has 13 amino acids.